A selection of T cell receptor beta chains follows, all from one sample in a study of blood T cell repertoires in COVID-19. Profiling relied on immunoSEQ multiplex PCR, and the TCRdb table lists in-frame clones only, not all of them. The sample lists about 180,000 clones; about 88% were seen once. Sequenced material: peripheral blood. The receptors shown here come from a man younger than 35 who had recovered from COVID-19. Each CDR3 is given with its conserved first and last residue. Fields, in order: clone size, J gene, V gene, CDR3 length, D gene, CDR3 DNA, CDR3 protein. D genes are given only for firm matches. Part of the rows lack a size; the others show once, few, many or a class for expanded clones.

clone size: NA
J gene: TRBJ2-7
V gene: TRBV30
CDR3 length: 15
D gene: NA
CDR3 DNA: TGTGCCTGGACGCGGAGCCTCCTATATAGCTACGAGCAGTACTTC
CDR3 protein: CAWTRSLLYSYEQYF

clone size: NA
J gene: TRBJ2-5
V gene: TRBV18
CDR3 length: 12
D gene: NA
CDR3 DNA: TGTGCCAGCTCGTCGGACGAGGGGACCCAGTACTTC
CDR3 protein: CASSSDEGTQYF

clone size: NA
J gene: TRBJ1-6
V gene: TRBV7-2
CDR3 length: 16
D gene: TRBD1
CDR3 DNA: TGTGCCAGCAGCTTAGAGGGGACAGGGAATAATTCACCCCTCCACTTT
CDR3 protein: CASSLEGTGNNSPLHF

clone size: NA
J gene: TRBJ1-2
V gene: TRBV19
CDR3 length: 15
D gene: NA
CDR3 DNA: TGTGCCAGTAGTACTCGAGCCCTTAGATCCTATGGCTACACCTTC
CDR3 protein: CASSTRALRSYGYTF

clone size: NA
J gene: TRBJ1-2
V gene: TRBV9
CDR3 length: 16
D gene: NA
CDR3 DNA: TGTGCCAGCAGCCGGGGGGAGGGGATCCCTAACTATGGCTACACCTTC
CDR3 protein: CASSRGEGIPNYGYTF

clone size: NA
J gene: TRBJ2-3
V gene: TRBV9
CDR3 length: 16
D gene: TRBD2
CDR3 DNA: TGTGCCAGCAGCGTAGCTGCGGGAGTCTCGACAGATACGCAGTATTTT
CDR3 protein: CASSVAAGVSTDTQYF

clone size: NA
J gene: TRBJ1-4
V gene: TRBV5-4
CDR3 length: 12
D gene: NA
CDR3 DNA: TGTGCCAGCAGCTGGAGTAATGAAAAACTGTTTTTT
CDR3 protein: CASSWSNEKLFF

clone size: NA
J gene: TRBJ2-6
V gene: TRBV5-1
CDR3 length: 18
D gene: TRBD1
CDR3 DNA: TGCGCCAGCAGCTACGGGACAGGGGTCACCTCTGGGGCCAACGTCCTGACTTTC
CDR3 protein: CASSYGTGVTSGANVLTF

clone size: NA
J gene: TRBJ2-5
V gene: TRBV23-1
CDR3 length: 16
D gene: TRBD2
CDR3 DNA: TGCGCCAGCAGTCACCACAGCGGGGCCGGAGAAGAGACCCAGTACTTC
CDR3 protein: CASSHHSGAGEETQYF

clone size: NA
J gene: TRBJ2-1
V gene: TRBV20-1
CDR3 length: 14
D gene: NA
CDR3 DNA: TGCAGTGCTAGTGCGGGGAGCTCCTACAATGAGCAGTTCTTC
CDR3 protein: CSASAGSSYNEQFF

clone size: NA
J gene: TRBJ2-1
V gene: TRBV6-6
CDR3 length: 12
D gene: NA
CDR3 DNA: TGTGCCAGCAGTTACCTATACAATGAGCAGTTCTTC
CDR3 protein: CASSYLYNEQFF

clone size: NA
J gene: TRBJ2-6
V gene: TRBV4-3
CDR3 length: 16
D gene: NA
CDR3 DNA: TGCGCCAGCAGCCAAGCCGGGGGTTCTGGGGCCAACGTCCTGACTTTC
CDR3 protein: CASSQAGGSGANVLTF

clone size: NA
J gene: TRBJ2-3
V gene: TRBV5-1
CDR3 length: 15
D gene: NA
CDR3 DNA: TGCGCCAGCAGCTTGGCCAGGGGGGGCACAGATACGCAGTATTTT
CDR3 protein: CASSLARGGTDTQYF

clone size: NA
J gene: TRBJ2-3
V gene: TRBV7-3
CDR3 length: 15
D gene: NA
CDR3 DNA: TGTGCCAGCAGCTTAAGTGCGGGCCGCACAGATACGCAGTATTTT
CDR3 protein: CASSLSAGRTDTQYF

clone size: few
J gene: TRBJ2-1
V gene: TRBV4-3
CDR3 length: 11
D gene: NA
CDR3 DNA: TGCGCCAGCAGCCAAGAAACAGGGCAGGTCTTC
CDR3 protein: CASSQETGQVF

clone size: NA
J gene: TRBJ2-7
V gene: TRBV5-1
CDR3 length: 16
D gene: NA
CDR3 DNA: TGCGCCAGCAGCCACCCCTCAGGGAAGATTAGCCACGAGCAGTACTTC
CDR3 protein: CASSHPSGKISHEQYF

clone size: NA
J gene: TRBJ1-3
V gene: TRBV19
CDR3 length: 15
D gene: NA
CDR3 DNA: TGTGCCAGTAGTATGGGCAGCTACTCTGGAAACACCATATATTTT
CDR3 protein: CASSMGSYSGNTIYF

clone size: NA
J gene: TRBJ1-5
V gene: TRBV7-2
CDR3 length: 14
D gene: TRBD1
CDR3 DNA: TGTGCCAGCAGCCGGACAGGGACTAATCAGCCCCAGCATTTT
CDR3 protein: CASSRTGTNQPQHF